This T cell receptor (beta chain) was identified during a study of cytomegalovirus exposure and HLA in healthy donors. Using immunoSEQ multiplex PCR, the repertoire was profiled, and TCRdb retains in-frame clones only, with some absent. The table has tens of thousands of clones, around four fifths seen once. Germline V gene data show CDR1 as LNHDA and CDR2 as SQIVND (reference sequence). This CDR3 has 17 residues. The V gene end was trimmed by 8 bases and the J gene end by 2 bases; junction bases not matched to a gene: 14. The genes are TRBV19 and TRBJ2-3; 9 positions agree with TRBD2. The sample taken for sequencing was PBMCs. The clonotype comes from a man aged 25 to 40 in good health and CMV-seronegative. This CDR3 reads CASSGGASGVFTDTQYF. The CDR3 DNA is TGTGCCAGTTCGGGGGGGGCTAGCGGGGTTTTCACAGATACGCAGTATTTT.